This T cell receptor beta chain was captured in a study of blood T cell repertoires in COVID-19. This clone was counted a single time. The CDR3 runs to 14 residues. The germline V gene encodes CDR1 LNHDA and CDR2 SQIVND (reference sequence). V lost 5 bases and J 7 bases, leaving 17 bases between the germline ends. Generated by immunoSEQ multiplex PCR, the TCRdb table keeps only in-frame clones and is missing some. The data show 100,000 to 150,000 clones, around 80% seen once. The clonotype was recovered from a man older than 75 with active or convalescent COVID-19. Sequencing input: peripheral blood. The chain uses TRBV19 and TRBJ1-1, with D perhaps TRBD1 (5 bases). The CDR3 DNA sequence: TGTGCCAGTAGTCCCCGGACATCAAGAGGTGAAGCTTTCTTT. Its translation is CASSPRTSRGEAFF.